The sequence of this TCR beta chain was determined in a study of cytomegalovirus exposure and HLA in healthy donors (dated by TCRdb to the late 2010s). For context, the study as a whole: According to an earlier analysis of a few hundred of the donors, 200 million or so T cells yielded over 100 million unique TCR beta sequences and 276 Gb of sequence data. About 280 gigabases of sequencing data and 78 million or so unique TCR sequences were included in an early release covering over 600 HLA-typed donors. Among the roughly 370 genotyped donors, 81% belonged to the genetic ancestry cluster associated with self-reported Caucasian donors. The aim of the study was to test whether cataloging public T cell receptors could identify signatures of past pathogen exposure. The T cell repertoires of some 670 subjects were profiled by immunosequencing and related to cytomegalovirus serostatus. Besides the first cohort of some 670 subjects, a separate validation cohort made up of roughly 120 different subjects was used. The study combined high-throughput TCR immunosequencing, statistical association of individual TCRs with disease status, and machine learning to predict cytomegalovirus infection status. A later analysis re-analyzed previously published TCR beta repertoires from 500 to 700 donors and added high-resolution HLA genotyping to study TCR occurrence patterns. In the later analysis, no new phenotypic data were used to find candidate immune exposures; instead, reliance was placed on TCR beta sequences and their occurrence across donors. To decide whether each TCR beta V gene segment behaved as functional or pseudogenic, an earlier analysis of approximately 590 of the donors relied on high-throughput TCR beta sequencing. Donor age, sex, ethnicity and CMV serostatus were compiled alongside the repertoire data. A later genetic analysis took genome-wide SNP genotypes for about 60% of the roughly 670 donors and used that subset as a discovery cohort. All discovery cohort repertoires had been generated on a single sequencing platform. Both class I and class II loci were covered by HLA typing, at four-digit resolution. The number of donors typed differed by locus, with 629-630 for A, B, C, DRB1 and DQB1, roughly 520 for DQA1, approximately 570 for DPA1, and approximately 470 for DPB1. Four to six DR-DQ haplotypes were handled as single units for association and clustering, since linkage in the cohort was strong. Across 398 genotyped donors of the cohort, an average of approximately 200,000 unique TCR beta nucleotide sequences per donor were sequenced, and roughly 20% of those sequences were non-productive. Overall results and qualifications from the work: Over 15 rarely observed V segments, including chromosome 9 orphons, were excluded from the earlier analysis of a few hundred of the donors because counts were too low. A few of the identified cytomegalovirus-associated TCR beta chains were confirmed in vitro to be specific for cytomegalovirus antigens. A total of roughly 160 TCR beta chains were listed by the study as associated with cytomegalovirus. A further reported finding was that TCR beta sequences accurately predicted the HLA-A and HLA-B alleles for most subjects in the first cohort. According to a later analysis, parvovirus B19, influenza, CMV and Epstein-Barr virus appeared linked to several top co-occurrence clusters. Because some donors lacked HLA typing at each locus, the association tests relied only on the typed subset. The sequencing pipeline was judged likely to have produced a cluster of highly shared sequence variants as a technical artifact. The cohort was sequenced for TCR beta chains only, and without alpha or paired-chain data the features that could be detected were limited. According to a later analysis, most CMV-associated TCR beta chains appeared to be HLA-restricted, and the HLA associations seemed to be driven largely by CMV exposure. Roughly uniform sequencing depth across donors was assumed in presence/absence analyses, although this assumption may not hold. In a later genetic analysis, a missense DCLRE1C variant was associated with V-gene and J-gene trimming of TCR beta chains, and the association was replicated in an independent cohort. Linkage disequilibrium might explain the correlated functional status among segregating V segments, but an unknown experimental factor could not be ruled out. Immune exposure information for the cohort was limited to CMV serostatus. In a later analysis, 15,000 to 20,000 TCR beta sequences were associated with specific HLA alleles at a false discovery rate of 0.05. In a later analysis, the rate of TCR association differed among HLA loci, with DRB1 alleles having the most associated TCRs and HLA-C alleles having the fewest. Cytomegalovirus status was reported to be diagnosed by the classifier with high specificity and sensitivity in both the original and validation cohorts. In an earlier analysis of approximately 590 of the donors, most TCR beta V segments were observed in productive rearrangements about 87% or about 30% of the time, broadly matching IMGT annotations. Most TCR sequences were observed very rarely across donors, whereas some public TCRs were present in many individuals. When HLA alleles, especially DR and DQ, strongly co-occurred, attributing TCR associations to individual alleles was difficult. A later analysis found that HLA-associated TCR beta chains were more clonally expanded and had lower generation probabilities than equally common non-associated chains. It was suggested by the authors that the approach could potentially be generalized to other disease states and immunological phenotypes. A later genetic analysis reported fewer N-insertions in productive TCRs among donors in an Asian-associated ancestry cluster than the approximately 700-donor mean.

Receptor libraries were prepared by the immunoSEQ multiplex PCR assay. For the multiplex PCR, a mixture combining 60 forward primers for TCR Vbeta segments and 13 reverse primers for TCR Jbeta segments was used. The CDR3 region of rearranged TCR beta genes was amplified from genomic DNA by a multiplex PCR assay. The Illumina HiSeq System was used to sequence the amplified TCR beta libraries as 87-base-pair reads. Per the original workflow: A later analysis tallied 75 million to 95 million unique TCR beta chains across the 666 repertoires, and 10 million to 11 million of those chains were shared by two or more donors. A nearest-neighbor algorithm error-corrected the raw reads and collapsed the reads into unique sequences, merging closely related sequences to remove PCR and sequencing errors. V, D and J gene segments were assigned by aligning CDR3 sequences to IMGT reference sequences. For a sequence to be retained, a match of at least six nucleotides to both a V gene segment and a J gene segment was required. A rearrangement was called productive if the CDR3 had no stop codons and remained in frame with V and J, and every other rearrangement was called non-productive. CDR3 was defined according to IMGT convention as the region running from the second conserved V-encoded cysteine to the conserved J-encoded phenylalanine. In an earlier analysis of roughly 580 of the donors, sequences lacking an unambiguous match to a single V gene segment were excluded. An earlier analysis of several hundred of the donors called V segments functional above 56.7% productive rearrangements and segregating when the between-donor standard deviation exceeded 5%. A statistical classification framework was built to diagnose cytomegalovirus status from the catalog of TCR beta chain sequences. In a later analysis, V and J genes were assigned by comparing TCR nucleotide sequences against IMGT/GENE-DB human TR gene sequences. Using the TCRdist pipeline, a later analysis assigned CDR3 sequences along with most-parsimonious VDJ recombination scenarios. In a later analysis, each TCR beta chain was defined by its CDR3 amino acid sequence together with its V-gene family, and reads lacking a unique V-gene family were excluded. To address suspected cross-contamination and a sequencing artifact, a later analysis removed several hundred highly shared, low-generation-probability nucleotide sequences. A later analysis calculated a clonal expansion index for each public chain from normalized within-repertoire ranks of inferred template counts. In a later analysis, generation probabilities were computed using a VDJ recombination model fitted to out-of-frame rearrangements, and the results were checked against IGoR. In a later analysis, hypergeometric tests were used to score TCR-TCR, TCR-HLA and TCR-CMV co-occurrence, with a repertoire-size bias correction applied to TCR pairs. False discovery rates were estimated in a later analysis by permuting HLA or CMV assignments 20 times. A later analysis grouped co-occurring TCRs with DBSCAN, adding TCRdist sequence similarity when clustering within HLA-allele-positive subsets. Repertoires with fewer than 30,000 or more than 120,000 public chains were left out of co-occurrence clustering, as were about 5 repertoires with anomalous nucleotide sharing. TCRdb stores this immuneACCESS table with in-frame sequences only. Part of the clones is absent; in the studies checked, under half of the shortfall reflects unresolved V genes, and no reason is known for the rest. That table is the source of V, J and clone size, and D and trimming were worked out from the DNA. The table for this sample lists approximately 44,000 clones; 87% of them were counted only once. The ten largest clones represent around 8% of the sample.

The cohort comprised hundreds of healthy bone marrow donors. Cohort members were all nominally healthy when sampled, although unrecorded immune exposures were likely present. The donor was CMV seropositive and was included in the group of 250 to 300 seropositive cohort members. Each donor provided a peripheral blood sample, and peripheral blood mononuclear cells were used for TCR beta sequencing. Genomic DNA extraction from the blood cell samples was performed with the Qiagen DNeasy Blood Extraction Kit. Points on this clone: Its antigen remains unidentified. One base away there is no much larger clone; base qualities are not given.

The sequenced material came from PBMCs. The clonotype originates from a woman aged 40 to 55 in good health and CMV-seropositive.

CDR3 region: CASSPGDSIATNEKLFF. The sequenced DNA: TGTGCCAGCAGCCCGGGGGACAGCATTGCAACTAATGAAAAACTGTTTTTT. The receptor chain draws on TRBV5-8 and TRBJ1-4, and 7 junctional nucleotides match TRBD1. From the germline V gene, CDR1 is SGHTS and CDR2 is YDEGEE. Clipping removes 4 bases from V and 0 bases from J, with 9 as the unmatched junction base count. Inclusive of the bounding cysteine and phenylalanine, the CDR3 is 17 residues long. Solely the CDR3 DNA is kept, with 51 bases framed from the first base.